These T cell receptor beta chains were read from a single sample in a study of T-cell reconstitution after alpha-beta-depleted transplantation in children. TCRdb passed the PCR reads through MiXCR, listing each CDR3 protein once. The sample includes about 610,000 distinct CDR3 sequences, about 10% of them seen just once. Sequenced here: PBMCs from the stem cell graft donor, sampled from the stem cell graft. These receptors all come from a human donor who donated a stem cell graft to a child with acute myeloid leukemia. Both conserved end residues are part of each CDR3. A D gene is named only where the DNA matches it firmly. Size is omitted from some rows. Given values are once, few, many or a class for expanded clones.

>few|TRBJ2-7|TRBV20-1|TRBD2
CSARDLGAGDVAYEQYF
TGCAGTGCTAGAGATTTGGGTGCGGGAGACGTCGCCTACGAGCAGTACTTC
>few|TRBJ2-7|TRBV6-2/TRBV6-3|-
CASTDYYEQYF
TGTGCCAGCACCGACTACTACGAGCAGTACTTC
>few|TRBJ2-4|TRBV3-1|-
CASSQVPGWQNIQYF
TGTGCCAGCAGCCAAGTCCCAGGGTGGCAGAACATTCAGTACTTC
>few|TRBJ2-2|TRBV29-1|TRBD2
CSALGLAGGFTGELFF
TGCAGCGCCTTAGGACTAGCGGGAGGTTTCACCGGGGAGCTGTTTTTT
>-|TRBJ2-1|TRBV10-3|TRBD1
CAIRAPGTGGTYEQFF
TGTGCCATCAGGGCGCCCGGGACAGGGGGTACTTATGAGCAGTTCTTC
>many|TRBJ2-7|TRBV6-5|-
CASRPLSGLDEQYF
TGTGCCAGCAGACCCCTGTCTGGTTTGGACGAGCAGTACTTC
>few|TRBJ2-6|TRBV6-1|-
CASRRQQGSGANVLTF
TGTGCCAGCAGGAGACAACAGGGCTCTGGGGCCAACGTCCTGACTTTC
>many|TRBJ2-5|TRBV6-5|-
CASHEQETQYF
TGTGCCAGCCACGAACAAGAGACCCAGTACTTC
>few|TRBJ2-2|TRBV7-9|-
CASSLAGQPNTGELFF
TGTGCCAGCAGCTTAGCGGGGCAACCGAACACCGGGGAGCTGTTTTTT
>-|TRBJ1-5|TRBV12-3/TRBV12-4|-
CASSFWDQGNQPQHF
TGTGCCAGCAGTTTTTGGGATCAAGGAAATCAGCCCCAGCATTTT
>-|TRBJ2-7|TRBV4-3|-
CASSQDWGRTSSYEQYF
TGCGCCAGCAGCCAAGATTGGGGCAGGACGAGCTCCTACGAGCAGTACTTC
>few|TRBJ2-1|TRBV7-6|-
CASSVWSGNEQFF
TGTGCCAGCAGCGTCTGGAGCGGTAATGAGCAGTTCTTC
>many|TRBJ2-5|TRBV11-2|-
CASSSLSGTPQETQYF
TGTGCCAGCAGCTCCCTTTCCGGGACACCCCAAGAGACCCAGTACTTC
>many|TRBJ2-7|TRBV29-1|-
CSVEGSRRYEQYF
TGCAGCGTTGAAGGAAGTAGGCGATACGAGCAGTACTTC
>few|TRBJ2-5|TRBV20-1|TRBD2
CSARDWLAGSPQETQYF
TGCAGTGCTAGAGATTGGCTAGCGGGAAGTCCCCAAGAGACCCAGTACTTC
>many|TRBJ2-1|TRBV12-3/TRBV12-4|-
CASSPERTRRDEQFF
TGTGCCAGCAGCCCAGAGAGGACACGGAGGGATGAGCAGTTCTTC
>-|TRBJ2-1|TRBV10-3|-
CAISASSPEQFF
TGTGCCATCAGCGCTAGCTCTCCTGAGCAGTTCTTC